One and the same sample provided the 4 T cell receptor beta chains below, sequenced in a study of spatial heterogeneity in lung cancer (dated by TCRdb to 2018 to 2020). The method was 5' RACE. The run used a NextSeq 500. TCRdb reanalyzed the raw reads on its own, using fastp at Q25 for trimming and MiXCR for clone calling, and kept in-frame beta chains. Each entry merges the rows of one CDR3 protein and shows their most common DNA and genes. For this sample the table gives about 10,000 distinct CDR3 sequences, of which nearly 5.5% were detected only once. The ten largest clones add up to around 27% of the sample. The sample's time point label is to be understood as: sample taken at primary tumor resection. TCR sequencing used whole RNA extracted from tumor and nontumor lung tissue, or from cryopreserved PBMC samples, without cell sorting. The specimen was PBMCs, collected at surgery. These receptors came from a male donor with early-stage non-small cell lung cancer.

Sample share makes this clonotype medium-sized (0.01 to 0.1%). The V call is TRBV29-1, the J call TRBJ1-2; D perhaps matches TRBD1 (6 bases). CDR1 is SQVTM, CDR2 ANQGSEA, per germline. This CDR3 comprises 12 residues. V shed 8 bases and J shed 8 bases, with 18 bases lying between them. The CDR3, as DNA: TGCAGCCCTTATCGGGGGCTCACCGGCTACACCTTC. The encoded protein is CSPYRGLTGYTF.

This clonotype was picked up many times. This sequence joins TRBV28 and TRBJ1-4; D gene uncertain. The V and J ends lost 8 bases and 3 bases respectively, with 7 bases between them. This CDR3 contains 12 residues. The germline V gene has CDR1 MDHEN and CDR2 SYDVKM. CDR3 sequence (DNA): TGTGCCAGCCTGAGTGCTAATGAAAAACTGTTTTTT. Translated: CASLSANEKLFF. The full variable domain, its missing parts supplied by reference TRBV28 and TRBJ1-4, is DVKVTQSSRYLVKRTGEKVFLECVQDMDHENMFWYRQDPGLGLRLIYFSYDVKMKEKGDIPEGYSVSREKKERFSLILESASTNQTSMYLCASLSANEKLFFGSGTQLSVL.

This chain uses TRBV7-2 with TRBJ2-1; TRBD2 matches 11 bases. CDR3 length: 17 amino acids. V shed 0 bases, J shed 10 bases, and the junction held 11 bases outside the gene matches. Germline V gene lookup returns CDR1 SGHTA and CDR2 FQGNSA. CDR3 region: CASSLARIAGGPGEQFF. DNA for the CDR3: TGTGCCAGCAGCTTAGCGCGGATAGCGGGGGGGCCGGGAGAGCAGTTCTTC.

By sample fraction, this clonotype is medium-sized. This chain connects TRBV20-1 to TRBJ2-1; TRBD2 matches 9 bases. The length of the CDR3 is 13 residues. V lost 7 bases, J lost 3 bases, and 4 bases stayed unmatched. Germline-derived CDR1 and CDR2 are DFQATT and SNEGSKA (reference sequence). CDR3 protein: CSVRLADYNEQFF. The CDR3 DNA reads as TGCAGTGTACGACTAGCGGACTACAATGAGCAGTTCTTC.